These T cell receptor beta chains were read from a single sample in a study of CD8 T cells in ankylosing spondylitis. TCRdb reprocessed the 5' RACE reads via MiXCR and lists one record per CDR3 protein. This sample yields 200,000 to 250,000 distinct CDR3 sequences, of which approximately 20% are seen a single time; under 55% belongs to the top ten. What was sequenced was blood, either unsorted or a sorted T cell fraction (not recorded which). These receptors were taken from a male donor with ankylosing spondylitis. Each CDR3 is given with its conserved first and last residue. D genes are given only for firm matches.

V	D	J	CDR3
TRBV2	NA	TRBJ1-2	CASSGASYGYTF
TRBV4-1	NA	TRBJ2-5	CASSQEGGAVETQYF
TRBV29-1	TRBD2	TRBJ2-1	CSVEVGGPLNNEQFF
TRBV2	TRBD1	TRBJ1-1	CASSARGQFEAFF
TRBV20-1	NA	TRBJ2-7	CSANDLSSYEQYF
TRBV27	NA	TRBJ2-7	CASSPSTGVLSEQYF
TRBV2	TRBD1	TRBJ2-7	CASRGDRSSYEQYF
TRBV12-3/TRBV12-4	NA	TRBJ2-1	CASSFTQGEQFF
TRBV5-1	TRBD1	TRBJ1-1	CASSLTGVANTEAFF
TRBV12-3/TRBV12-4	NA	TRBJ2-7	CASSKGLIDEQYF
TRBV1	NA	TRBJ2-2	CTSSQEASGRMSFGDTGELFF
TRBV27	NA	TRBJ2-1	CASHSTAGGTATYNEQFF
TRBV29-1	TRBD2	TRBJ2-1	CSVIWGGRGEQFF
TRBV12-3/TRBV12-4	NA	TRBJ2-5	CASSFRQGETQYF
TRBV7-9	TRBD2	TRBJ2-3	CASSPLGGAWADTQYF
TRBV12-5	TRBD2	TRBJ2-2	CASGLGLAVAGELFF
TRBV11-3	NA	TRBJ1-5	CASSLEFSRPQHF
TRBV20-1	NA	TRBJ2-7	CSARRGYEQYF
TRBV7-8	TRBD2	TRBJ2-1	CASSLEWTSGNIEQFF
TRBV12-3/TRBV12-4	NA	TRBJ2-7	CASSLGLGDGYSYEQYF
TRBV7-4	NA	TRBJ2-1	CASSLVRSDRCYEQFF
TRBV4-1	NA	TRBJ2-7	CASSQEATGFWFNEQYF
TRBV11-1	NA	TRBJ2-1	CASSTSLNSGTANYNEQFF
TRBV20-1	NA	TRBJ2-1	CSAPERSYNEQFF
TRBV15	TRBD1	TRBJ2-3	CATSRGGTGRPTDTQYF
TRBV12-3/TRBV12-4	TRBD2	TRBJ2-5	CASRGTSSRSSTPYQETQYF
TRBV27	TRBD2	TRBJ2-3	CASSLWSGDTDTQYF
TRBV19	NA	TRBJ1-1	CASRPGDLGTEAFF
TRBV29-1	NA	TRBJ2-3	CSVVSKAASTDTQYF
TRBV13	NA	TRBJ2-6	CASSWTSGANVLTF
TRBV11-2	NA	TRBJ2-3	CASSPIRGDNTDTQYF
TRBV7-2	TRBD1	TRBJ2-1	CASSFFGQGAYNEQFF
TRBV4-2	NA	TRBJ2-1	CASSQAGPTLIHEQFF
TRBV7-9	NA	TRBJ2-5	CASSLASGREKETQYF
TRBV29-1	NA	TRBJ2-7	CSVDGVAGDTYEQYF
TRBV20-1	TRBD1	TRBJ1-2	CSARTGDVAGYTF
TRBV12-3/TRBV12-4	NA	TRBJ2-2	CASTWELNTGELFF
TRBV27	TRBD2	TRBJ2-3	CASTRLAENTDTQYF
TRBV6-5	NA	TRBJ1-5	CASSSEYQSNQPQHF
TRBV6-5	NA	TRBJ1-1	CASSYSLESLNTEAFF
TRBV4-1	TRBD2	TRBJ2-7	CASSPAASGTYEQYF
TRBV11-2	TRBD2	TRBJ2-1	CATWAGDYNEQFF
TRBV5-6	TRBD1	TRBJ2-7	CASSLVGQSSYEQYF
TRBV15	TRBD2	TRBJ2-1	CATSRDLAASYNEQFF
TRBV29-1	NA	TRBJ2-7	CSVQKAGVPYEQYF
TRBV4-1	TRBD2	TRBJ2-1	CASSQEPSGNNEQFF
TRBV10-2	NA	TRBJ2-7	CASSEFPGLYEQYF
TRBV27	NA	TRBJ2-2	CASSWGSWDGELFF
TRBV28	NA	TRBJ1-1	CASSLVLLNTEAFF
TRBV5-4	NA	TRBJ2-3	CASSLESVPGPGTSTDTQYF
TRBV13	NA	TRBJ1-2	CASSLGDEDGYTF
TRBV6-4	NA	TRBJ2-2	CASSEVAANTGELFF
TRBV4-1	TRBD1	TRBJ2-7	CASSQDWTGAYEQYF
TRBV4-1	NA	TRBJ2-1	CASSRTLGAPGNEQFF
TRBV7-9	NA	TRBJ2-2	CASSPWTATGELFF
TRBV15	NA	TRBJ2-1	CATSRGNTGPGHNEQFF
TRBV12-3/TRBV12-4	NA	TRBJ1-1	CASSPSRGFLNTEAFF
TRBV11-3	NA	TRBJ2-1	CASSPFGGATYNEQFF
TRBV11-3	NA	TRBJ2-3	CASSLTVSSTDTQYF
TRBV9	NA	TRBJ2-5	CASSGDWETQYF